A selection of T cell receptor beta chains follows, all from one sample in a study of breast tumors, draining lymph nodes, adjacent tissues. MiXCR, applied by TCRdb to the multiplex PCR reads, yields one record per CDR3 protein. The sample consists of around 300,000 distinct CDR3 sequences, roughly 30% of them appearing once. The sample comprised axillary lymph node tissue. These receptors came from a female donor with breast cancer. Some clones in this sample may be carry-over from other donors' samples. Each CDR3 is given with its conserved first and last residue. Fields, in order: clone size, V gene, J gene, D gene, CDR3 DNA, CDR3 protein. The D gene is left open where the match is weak. Size is stated for part of the rows, as once, few or many counts, or as a class when the clone is expanded.

many	TRBV7-9	TRBJ2-7	NA	TGTGCCAGCCAGGGGGGCTACGAGCAGTACTTC	CASQGGYEQYF
few	TRBV6-2/TRBV6-3	TRBJ2-7	NA	TGTGCCAGCAGTTATGGACGGCACTCCTACGAGCAGTACTTC	CASSYGRHSYEQYF
few	TRBV30	TRBJ1-2	NA	TGTGCCTGGAGACGAGTCGAGGGCTACACCTTC	CAWRRVEGYTF
many	TRBV2	TRBJ2-1	NA	TGTGCCAGCAGTGAGTGGGACAAGCAGTTCTTC	CASSEWDKQFF
NA	TRBV29-1	TRBJ2-1	NA	TGCAGCGTTGATCTCACAGGGAGAATCAACAATGAGCAGTTCTTC	CSVDLTGRINNEQFF
many	TRBV7-9	TRBJ2-1	TRBD2	TGTGCCAGCAGCTTAGACGGGAGGGCCCACAATGAGCAGTTCTTC	CASSLDGRAHNEQFF
NA	TRBV9	TRBJ2-7	NA	TGTGCCAGCAGCGTAGATCCGGGGCCCTACGAGCAGTCCTTC	CASSVDPGPYEQSF
NA	TRBV28	TRBJ1-5	NA	TGTGCCAGCAGTCCTATTAAGGGCCAGAATCAGCCCCAGCATTTT	CASSPIKGQNQPQHF
once	TRBV19	TRBJ1-4	NA	TGTGCCAGTAGTGTAGGGGCAACTAATGGAAAACTGGTTTTT	CASSVGATNGKLVF
once	TRBV7-2	TRBJ2-2	TRBD2	TGTGCCAGCAGCTGGGGACTAGCGGGAGGACAGAACACCGGGGAGCTGTTTTTT	CASSWGLAGGQNTGELFF
many	TRBV24-1	TRBJ2-1	TRBD1	TGTGCCACGTCCAACCCGGGACAGGGGGACAATGAGCAGTTCTTC	CATSNPGQGDNEQFF
few	TRBV6-1	TRBJ2-1	NA	TGTGCCAGCACAGTTCTCCAAATCCAGTTCTTC	CASTVLQIQFF
few	TRBV19	TRBJ1-5	NA	TGTGCCAGTAGTACTCAGGGAGGTCAGCCCCAGCATTTT	CASSTQGGQPQHF
few	TRBV30	TRBJ2-7	NA	TGTGCCTGGAGGGGGTCCACAACCTACGAGCAGTACTTC	CAWRGSTTYEQYF
NA	TRBV6-1	TRBJ2-3	TRBD2	TGTGCCAGCAGTCCCCCGACTAGCGGGAGGTCAGATACGCAGTATTTT	CASSPPTSGRSDTQYF
NA	TRBV5-1	TRBJ1-1	TRBD1	TGCGCCAGCAGCGCCTCAGACAGGGGGCAAACTGAAGCTTTCTTT	CASSASDRGQTEAFF
few	TRBV2	TRBJ1-5	TRBD1	TGTGCCGGCGGGACAGGGAACCTACAGCCCCAGCATTTT	CAGGTGNLQPQHF
many	TRBV19	TRBJ2-2	NA	TGTGCCAGTAAGGGCCAGAGAAACACCGGGGAGCTGTTTTTT	CASKGQRNTGELFF
NA	TRBV11-3	TRBJ2-7	NA	TGTGCCAGCAGCTTAGCAGAGCCCCCCGAGCAGTACTTC	CASSLAEPPEQYF
NA	TRBV5-5	TRBJ2-7	NA	NA	CASSLFFGRTSYEQYF
many	TRBV6-1	TRBJ1-4	NA	TGTGCCAGCACCTTGCGTGCAACTAATGAAAAACTGTTTTTT	CASTLRATNEKLFF
NA	TRBV6-1	TRBJ2-3	NA	TGTGCCAGCAGTGCGGTTGATTACACAGATACGCAGTATTTT	CASSAVDYTDTQYF
many	TRBV7-9	TRBJ1-5	TRBD1	TGTGCCAGCAGCCCTTTGGACAGGGACAATCAGCCCCAGCATTTT	CASSPLDRDNQPQHF
many	TRBV12-5	TRBJ2-7	TRBD1	TGTGCTAGTGGTTTACAACAGGGGGTCTCCGCCTACGAGCAGTACTTC	CASGLQQGVSAYEQYF
many	TRBV16	TRBJ1-4	NA	TGTGCCAGCAGCCCCCCCGGGGGTTTAGGTGAAAAACTGTTTTTT	CASSPPGGLGEKLFF
NA	TRBV3-1	TRBJ2-3	NA	TGTGCCAGCAGCCGGAAGACTAGCACAGATACGCAGTATTTT	CASSRKTSTDTQYF
many	TRBV19	TRBJ1-2	NA	TGTGCCAGTGGGTACGGGTGGGGCTACACCTTC	CASGYGWGYTF
NA	TRBV7-6	TRBJ2-5	NA	TGTGCCAGTCGCGGGCCGGCGGAGACCCAGTACTTC	CASRGPAETQYF
many	TRBV9	TRBJ2-2	TRBD2	TGTGCCAGCAGCGTAGTTAGCGGGGGATTGAACACCGGGGAGCTGTTTTTT	CASSVVSGGLNTGELFF
NA	TRBV19	TRBJ1-1	NA	TGTGCCAGTGAAGAGAACACTGAAGCTTTCTTT	CASEENTEAFF
few	TRBV28	TRBJ1-4	NA	TGTGCCAGCATCGCCTACGGGACCCGAAATGAAAAACTGTTTTTT	CASIAYGTRNEKLFF
many	TRBV9	TRBJ2-3	TRBD2	TGTGCCAGCAGCGTACTAGCGGGAGACGATACGCAGTATTTT	CASSVLAGDDTQYF
many	TRBV14	TRBJ1-6	NA	TGTGCCAGCAGCCAAGTGGGACTCCTTTCGAGCGCCTATAATTCACCCCTCCACTTT	CASSQVGLLSSAYNSPLHF
many	TRBV9	TRBJ2-7	TRBD2	TGTGCCAGCAGCGTAGGAGGAAGCGGGACCTACGAGCAGTACTTC	CASSVGGSGTYEQYF
many	TRBV7-8	TRBJ2-3	TRBD2	TGTGCCAGCAGCTTAGCGTTTAAGGGACTAGCGGGAGCAGATACGCAGTATTTT	CASSLAFKGLAGADTQYF
NA	TRBV27	TRBJ1-5	NA	TGTGCCAGCAGTTTAATGGGGAGAGGGGGCAATCAGCCCCAGCATTTT	CASSLMGRGGNQPQHF
many	TRBV29-1	TRBJ2-7	NA	TGCAGCGTTGTCACAACTAGCCCATACGAGCAGTACTTC	CSVVTTSPYEQYF
many	TRBV11-1	TRBJ2-1	NA	TGTGCCAGCAGCTTAAACGGCGGGATAATAAATGAGCAGTTCTTC	CASSLNGGIINEQFF
many	TRBV11-2	TRBJ2-2	NA	TGTGCCAGCAGCCAAGGGGGCACCGGGGAGCTGTTTTTT	CASSQGGTGELFF
many	TRBV30	TRBJ1-5	NA	TGTGCCTGGGGAGGGGGCAATCAGCCCCAGCATTTT	CAWGGGNQPQHF